Sequencing of this T cell receptor beta chain was carried out in a study of blood T cell repertoires in COVID-19. Turning to the study itself: PBMCs, B-cell-depleted T cells, or T cells provided the cDNA or gDNA that made up the material.

The authors' processing: Reference gene primer amplification gave estimated nucleated cell counts. The repertoire was sequenced with immunoSEQ multiplex PCR; TCRdb's copy has only in-frame clones and lacks some. The V and J calls and clone size were taken over from that table, and D and trimming were inferred from the DNA. This sample has some 700,000 clones, with approximately 90% found just once. This clone was seen once. Per germline, CDR1 SGHDT and CDR2 YYEEEE. V gave up 0 bases and J gave up 6 bases; unmatched junction bases: 5. This CDR3 comprises 14 residues. The J gene is TRBJ1-2, the V gene TRBV5-6, with TRBD1 matching over 7 bases. The source material was peripheral blood. The source of this sequence is a woman between 18 and 30 years old with acute or convalescent COVID-19. The CDR3 region is CASSLGEGAHGYTF. DNA for the CDR3: TGTGCCAGCAGCTTGGGAGAGGGGGCCCATGGCTACACCTTC.